This TCR beta chain derives from a study of Tregs in tolerant kidney transplant recipients (dated by TCRdb to the late 2010s). Notes on the research overall: Before combined kidney and bone marrow transplantation, this study identified donor-specific regulatory T cells using TCRbeta sequencing and then followed those same cells after transplant. Several methods of expanding Tregs specific for an allogeneic donor were compared by TCRbeta repertoire sequencing in 3 healthy controls. Results the study describes overall, beyond this receptor: Because the study included only a small number of patients, the results must be confirmed in larger populations and under other immunosuppression protocols. Expanding Tregs with activated donor B cells appeared to identify the most biologically relevant and donor-specific TCRbeta repertoire. Biological reproducibility was not directly assessed, although technical replication error appeared to be minimal.

Comment on this clone: What this receptor recognizes is not known. Per-nucleotide qualities are absent, and no much larger clonotype sits a single base away.

Unstimulated Tregs (CD4+CD25+CD127-), CD4+ non-Tregs (CD4+CD25-), CD4 and CD8 cells were FACS-sorted from thawed PBMCs. Blood from healthy controls was obtained either from healthy volunteers or as purchased buffy coats. Healthy control blood was separated into PBMCs by Ficoll density gradient and cryopreserved, and patient PBMCs were collected both before and after transplant. For TCRbeta CDR3 sequencing, genomic DNA was extracted from sorted cells using the QIAGEN DNeasy Blood and Tissue Kit. High-throughput TCRbeta CDR3 sequencing, including PCR amplification with bias correction and internal controls, was performed commercially through immunoSEQ. Per the authors' processing: A unique productive TCRbeta sequence was defined by the CDR3 nucleotide sequence when primers matched, and otherwise by the CDR3 amino acid sequence together with the Vbeta and Jbeta genes. As a correction for sorting error, sequences shared between sorted populations at a frequency ratio of 2:1 or less were discarded, and the remaining shared sequences were assigned to the higher population. Sequences were defined as donor-reactive when expanded at least 5-fold in CFSE-low cells versus unstimulated cells and present at a frequency of at least 0.01% in CFSE-low cells. Repertoire divergence was quantified by Jensen-Shannon divergence calculated from the top 100 TCRbeta sequences ranked by frequency. For any sample with multiple sequencing runs, sorting error was corrected in each run separately before the runs were pooled. The clones in this table, taken by TCRdb from immuneACCESS, are in-frame only. Not every clone is retained; where verified, under half of the shortfall comes from an unresolved V gene, and the cause of the rest is unknown. That table gives V, J and clone size, and the DNA gave D and trimming. This sample holds over 50,000 clones; over 70% were observed only once. Less than 5.5% of the sample is held by the ten biggest clonotypes.

From the cysteine through the phenylalanine, the CDR3 covers 15 amino acids. Of all the DNA, just the CDR3 is kept, 45 bases in frame from base 1. The germline V and J ends show losses of 0 bases and 4 bases respectively, and no gene match explains 2 bases of the junction. CDR1 is given as SGHNT and CDR2 as YYREEE, both from the germline V gene (reference sequence). The sample consisted of CD4+ T cells from blood. The chain links TRBV5-4 with TRBJ2-1, and 9 junctional nucleotides match TRBD1. This receptor was taken from a human donor in good health. The nucleotides read TGTGCCAGCAGCTTGGTGGGACAGGGTTACAATGAGCAGTTCTTC. This gives the protein CASSLVGQGYNEQFF.